One sample yielded the 30 T cell receptor beta chains listed below, sequenced in a study of blood T cells in healthy people across ages. Sample-barcoded 5' priming and a J-beta primer mix drove a second PCR of roughly 7 to 11 cycles. Each CDR3 protein gets one entry after TCRdb re-called the 5' RACE reads with MiXCR. The sample lists under 2,000,000 distinct CDR3 sequences, around 48% occurring once. Specimen: blood. These receptors were taken from a middle-aged woman in good health.

The V call is TRBV7-2, the J call TRBJ2-3; a possible D gene is TRBD2 (6 bases). V was pared by 7 bases and J by 2 bases, with 19 bases between. Germline assignment: CDR1 SGHTA and CDR2 FQGNSA. The CDR3 is 16 residues long. CDR3 in amino acids: CTSIQLGRKPTDTQYF. Written as DNA, the CDR3 is TGTACCAGCATCCAACTAGGGAGGAAACCCACAGATACGCAGTATTTT. Full variable domain (remainder filled in from reference TRBV7-2 and TRBJ2-3): GAGVSQSPSNKVTEKGKDVELRCDPISGHTALYWYRQSLGQGLEFLIYFQGNSAPDKSGLPSDRFSAERTGGSVSTLTIQRTQQEDSAVYLCTSIQLGRKPTDTQYFGPGTRLTVL.

This chain links TRBV6-1 with TRBJ2-1; D unresolved. Germline CDR1 MNHNS, CDR2 SASEGT. Trimming stripped 6 bases from V and 9 bases from J, with 12 bases between. CDR3 size: 12 residues. DNA of the CDR3: TGTGCCAGCAGCAGACATCCGTCTGAGCAGTTCTTC. As protein: CASSRHPSEQFF.

This clonotype was counted between two and nine times. This chain joins TRBV20-1 and TRBJ2-5, with 8 nucleotides matching TRBD2. The V gene's germline CDR1 is DFQATT and CDR2 SNEGSKA (reference sequence). This CDR3 is built from 13 residues. Trimming removed 2 bases from V and 4 bases from J; junction bases left unmatched: 3. DNA of the CDR3: TGCAGTGCTAGATGGCTAGCGGGAGAGACCCAGTACTTC. As protein: CSARWLAGETQYF.

The V gene is TRBV15, the J gene TRBJ2-4; possible D gene TRBD2, 6 bases. With 3 bases removed from V and 6 bases from J, the gap between germline ends came to 15 bases. The CDR3 has 15 residues. In germline, CDR1 is LNHNV, CDR2 YYDKDF (reference sequence). CDR3 DNA: TGTGCCACCAGCAGTCCCGAGGTGGGGGGAAACATTCAGTACTTC. This sequence encodes CATSSPEVGGNIQYF.

This chain joins TRBV7-2 and TRBJ2-3, with a tentative D call TRBD2 (6 bases). Germline V gives CDR1 SGHTA, CDR2 FQGNSA. The CDR3 covers 15 residues. V shed 7 bases and J shed 4 bases, with 18 bases lying between them. The CDR3 DNA is TGTGCCAGCACGGGACTTTTTGTCGAGGCAGATACGCAGTATTTT. Protein: CASTGLFVEADTQYF.

This chain joins TRBV20-1 and TRBJ2-3; TRBD2 agrees at 12 bases. Germline trimming cut 0 bases from V and 2 bases from J; bases unmatched to any gene: 3. Germline CDR1 reads DFQATT; CDR2 reads SNEGSKA (reference sequence). The CDR3 is 16 amino acids. The CDR3 region is CSARDRTSGVTDTQYF. The CDR3 nucleotides read TGCAGTGCTAGAGATAGGACTAGCGGGGTCACAGATACGCAGTATTTT.

The rearrangement links TRBV27 to TRBJ1-2, with D possibly matching TRBD1 (5 bases). The CDR3 runs 16 residues. The V and J ends lost 2 bases and 3 bases respectively, with 16 bases between them. Per germline, CDR1 MNHEY and CDR2 SMNVEV (reference sequence). CDR3 DNA: TGTGCCAGCAGTTTAGGTGCAGGGACTCTATACTATGGCTACACCTTC. As protein: CASSLGAGTLYYGYTF.

This chain links TRBV20-1 with TRBJ1-5, with D possibly being TRBD1 (5 bases). Germline CDR1 and CDR2: DFQATT and SNEGSKA (reference sequence). The CDR3 is 13 residues long. The V end was cut by 1 base, the J end by 5 bases, with 9 bases between. This chain's CDR3 is CSARAPGYQPQHF. CDR3 in DNA: TGCAGTGCTAGAGCCCCAGGGTATCAGCCCCAGCATTTT.

The J gene is TRBJ2-1, the V gene TRBV20-1, with a weak D call TRBD2 (7 bases). Germline CDR1 is DFQATT and CDR2 is SNEGSKA (reference sequence). This CDR3 contains 14 residues. The germline V and J ends were trimmed by 3 bases and 0 bases, with 9 bases remaining between them. Here the CDR3 reads CSARGGLSYNEQFF. In DNA, the CDR3 is TGCAGTGCTAGGGGGGGGCTCTCCTACAATGAGCAGTTCTTC.

The rearrangement links TRBV20-1 to TRBJ1-6; no reliable D call. The CDR3 is made up of 18 amino acids. The V end lost 0 bases, the J end lost 0 bases, and 15 bases lay between the germline ends. CDR1 and CDR2 from the germline V gene are DFQATT and SNEGSKA (reference sequence). The CDR3 sequence: CSARDEGLLSSYNSPLHF. The CDR3 DNA follows: TGCAGTGCTAGAGATGAAGGCCTGCTGAGCTCCTATAATTCACCCCTCCACTTT.

The chain joins TRBV9 to TRBJ2-7; D not resolved. The tail of the sequence fits TRBJ2-5 better, so the J call may be wrong. Germline-derived CDR1 and CDR2 are SGDLS and YYNGEE. This CDR3 contains 16 residues. CDR3 sequence reads: CASSEVGIRCLETQYF. The CDR3, as DNA: TGTGCCAGCAGTGAGGTTGGGATCCGATGTTTGGAGACCCAGTACTTC.

This clonotype has a handful of counts. The chain employs TRBV5-1 and TRBJ2-3; 9 nucleotides agree with TRBD1. The CDR3 has 15 amino acids. The V segment lost 6 bases and the J segment 1 base; nucleotides outside the gene matches: 6. From germline, CDR1 is SGHRS and CDR2 YFSETQ. The CDR3 region is CASKGGDRGTDTQYF. The CDR3 DNA reads TGCGCCAGCAAAGGGGGGGACAGGGGCACAGATACGCAGTATTTT.

This clonotype turned up a few times. V is TRBV12-3 or TRBV12-4 and J is TRBJ1-4, with a tentative D call TRBD1 (5 bases). The CDR3 has 14 residues. The V end was cut by 3 bases, the J end by 8 bases, with 13 bases between. The chain's CDR3 is CASSFGTWIEKLFF. In DNA, the CDR3 is TGTGCCAGCAGTTTCGGGACCTGGATAGAAAAACTGTTTTTT.

As for this clonotype: A junction end diverges from the germline sequence, so it may reflect a read error. The CDR3 nucleotides read TGTGCCTGCTCCGGGACAGTAGCCTACAATGAGCAGGTCTTC. This codes for CACSGTVAYNEQVF. The J gene is TRBJ2-1, the V gene TRBV6-6, with 7 bases lining up with TRBD1. Germline V gene sequence: CDR1 MNHNY, CDR2 SVGAGI (reference sequence). This CDR3 spans 14 amino acids.

Note on this clonotype: The germline gene is not matched at one end of the junction; a read error may be the cause. This rearrangement joins TRBV4-3 to TRBJ2-4; 7 nucleotides agree with TRBD1. The end of the DNA is better explained by TRBJ2-7, so the J call may be wrong. Looked up from germline, CDR1 is LGHNA and CDR2 is YSLEER. This CDR3 contains 15 residues. CDR3 loop: CTSSQGQDSSYEQYF. The CDR3, as DNA: TGCACCAGCAGCCAAGGACAGGACAGCTCCTACGAGCAGTACTTC.

This clonotype was found once. CDR3 coding DNA: TGTGCCAGCAGTTCTCCCGGACAGGCGACTGAGCAGTACTTC. Translated, it gives CASSSPGQATEQYF. The rearrangement joins TRBV28 to TRBJ2-7; TRBD1 agrees at 7 bases. The trim removed 4 bases at V and 7 bases at J, leaving 10 bases unmatched. CDR1 is MDHEN, CDR2 SYDVKM, per germline. This CDR3 has 14 residues.

The V call is TRBV6-5, the J call TRBJ2-1; 11 nucleotides match TRBD2. The CDR3 extends over 17 amino acids. Germline V gives CDR1 MNHEY, CDR2 SVGAGI. J lost 2 bases, V lost 2 bases, and 5 bases had no gene match. CDR3: CASSYMTSGDPYNEQFF. The CDR3 DNA sequence: TGTGCCAGCAGTTACATGACTAGCGGGGATCCCTACAATGAGCAGTTCTTC.

The chain couples TRBV20-1 to TRBJ2-5, with 12 bases aligning to TRBD2. The length of the CDR3 is 17 residues. CDR1 is DFQATT and CDR2 is SNEGSKA in the germline V gene (reference sequence). V trimming: 1 base; J trimming: 1 base; junction bases outside the gene matches: 7. The CDR3 is CSARVKGLAGIQETQYF. The CDR3, as DNA: TGCAGTGCTAGAGTTAAAGGACTAGCGGGGATCCAAGAGACCCAGTACTTC.

V and J are TRBV5-1 and TRBJ2-1; TRBD2 is a possible D gene (6 bases). The CDR3 has 15 residues. Germline V CDR1 and CDR2: SGHRS, YFSETQ. Trimming took 3 bases from V and 8 from J, leaving 18 bases between them. For the CDR3, the DNA is TGCGCCAGCAGCTCCACTGGGACTCGGGCCGATGAGCAGTTCTTC. Protein: CASSSTGTRADEQFF.

The V and J genes are TRBV6-5 and TRBJ1-2, with a weak D call TRBD1 (6 bases). CDR1 and CDR2 (germline): MNHEY, SVGAGI. Trimming cost V 2 bases and J 4 bases, with 14 bases left between them. The CDR3 loop spans 15 amino acids. DNA of the CDR3: TGTGCCAGCAGTTACCGGGGGGCGGCCCCCTATGGCTACACCTTC. Translating it yields CASSYRGAAPYGYTF.

This clonotype was observed a handful of times. V usage is TRBV20-1 and J usage is TRBJ2-7, with 8 bases matching TRBD1. This CDR3 has 15 residues. V dropped 0 bases and J dropped 4; count of bases not matched to a gene: 8. Per the germline V gene, CDR1 is DFQATT and CDR2 is SNEGSKA (reference sequence). The CDR3 loop is CSARDSGTGLYEQYF. CDR3 nucleotides: TGCAGTGCTAGAGATTCCGGGACAGGCCTTTACGAGCAGTACTTC.

This clonotype was found a few times. This sequence joins TRBV5-1 and TRBJ1-2, with D unresolved. The V and J ends lost 0 bases and 6 bases respectively, with 18 bases between them. The CDR3 sequence is 16 residues long. Germline assignment: CDR1 SGHRS and CDR2 YFSETQ. The CDR3 loop reads CASSLVFRGDGNGYTF. The CDR3 DNA follows: TGCGCCAGCAGCTTGGTTTTTCGGGGTGATGGGAATGGCTACACCTTC.

This sequence joins TRBV25-1 and TRBJ1-2, with unresolved D. This CDR3 contains 13 residues. V lost 4 bases to trimming and J lost 8 bases, with 14 bases between them. The germline CDR1 and CDR2 sequences are MGHDK and SYGVNS. CDR3 DNA sequence: TGTGCCAGCAGTGGATCAGGAGTTCGGGGCTACACCTTC. Translation gives CASSGSGVRGYTF.

This clonotype has just a few counts. The rearrangement joins TRBV29-1 to TRBJ1-2; D unresolved. CDR3 size: 12 residues. Trimming pared 4 bases from V and 1 base from J, leaving 7 bases between. Germline V CDR1 and CDR2: SQVTM, ANQGSEA. The CDR3, as DNA: TGCAGCGTTGCGAGTGGTAACTATGGCTACACCTTC. It codes for CSVASGNYGYTF.

This chain joins TRBV12-3 or TRBV12-4 and TRBJ2-4; 7 positions match TRBD2. This CDR3 has 15 amino acids. J was trimmed by 1 base and V by 7 bases; bases with no gene match: 7. CDR3 loop: CASTLGGTAKNIQYF. DNA for the CDR3: TGTGCCAGCACCCTGGGGGGGACCGCCAAAAACATTCAGTACTTC.

This clonotype was recorded a few times. The chain recombines TRBV15 with TRBJ2-1; D is uncertain. The germline V gene has CDR1 LNHNV and CDR2 YYDKDF (reference sequence). The CDR3 sequence is 12 residues long. Trimming shortened V by 6 bases and J by 5 bases, and 8 bases separated the two germline ends. The CDR3 reads CATSNDHNEQFF. Written as DNA, the CDR3 is TGTGCCACCAGTAACGACCACAATGAGCAGTTCTTC.

The chain combines TRBV4-1 with TRBJ1-6; 7 positions match TRBD1. Germline CDR1 is MGHRA and CDR2 is YSYEKL. V shed 2 bases, J shed 7 bases, and the junction held 5 bases outside the gene matches. The CDR3 runs to 15 residues. CDR3 sequence: CASSQNDRENSPLHF. The CDR3, as DNA: TGCGCCAGCAGCCAAAATGACAGGGAAAATTCACCCCTCCACTTT.

The J gene is TRBJ1-6, the V gene TRBV5-1; 7 nucleotides line up with TRBD1. The germline CDR1 and CDR2 sequences are SGHRS and YFSETQ. The CDR3 loop spans 13 amino acids. Trimming at V came to 7 bases and at J to 6 bases, leaving 4 bases not matched to a gene. The CDR3 sequence: CASGQASNSPLHF. Here the CDR3 DNA reads TGCGCCAGCGGACAGGCCTCTAATTCACCCCTCCACTTT.

The chain combines TRBV29-1 with TRBJ2-7; 7 bases match TRBD1. J gave up 5 bases and V 7 bases, and 11 bases lay outside the gene matches. This CDR3 is 13 amino acids long. Germline CDR1 reads SQVTM; CDR2 reads ANQGSEA. The CDR3 sequence is CSGSRGRGDEQYF. The CDR3 coding sequence is TGCAGCGGATCAAGGGGGCGCGGTGACGAGCAGTACTTC.

This chain connects TRBV7-2 to TRBJ1-1; D remains ambiguous. The CDR3 is made up of 13 amino acids. Germline values: CDR1 SGHTA, CDR2 FQGNSA. Trimming shortened V by 5 bases and J by 4 bases, and 11 bases separated the two germline ends. The CDR3 here is CASSLGMITEAFF. Here the CDR3 DNA reads TGTGCCAGCAGCCTGGGGATGATCACTGAAGCTTTCTTT.